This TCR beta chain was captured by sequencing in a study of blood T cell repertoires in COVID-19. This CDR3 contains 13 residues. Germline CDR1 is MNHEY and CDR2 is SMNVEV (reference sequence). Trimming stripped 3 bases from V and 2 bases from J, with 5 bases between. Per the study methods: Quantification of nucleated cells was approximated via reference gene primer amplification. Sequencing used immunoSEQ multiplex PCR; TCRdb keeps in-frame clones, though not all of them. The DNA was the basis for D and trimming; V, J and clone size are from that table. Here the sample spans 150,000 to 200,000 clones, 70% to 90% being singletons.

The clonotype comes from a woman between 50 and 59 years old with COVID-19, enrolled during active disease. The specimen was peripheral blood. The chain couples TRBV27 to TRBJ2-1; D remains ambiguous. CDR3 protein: CASSFSAYNEQFF. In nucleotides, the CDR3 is TGTGCCAGCAGTTTCTCGGCCTACAATGAGCAGTTCTTC.